These T cell receptor beta chains were read from a single sample in a study of blood T cell repertoires in COVID-19. This table comes from immunoSEQ multiplex PCR, and its TCRdb copy is limited to in-frame clones, with some not included. The sample carries more than 300,000 clones, 85% to 90% recorded once. Sequences were obtained from PBMCs or T cells enriched from blood (not recorded which). Receptor source: a man aged 30 to 39 who had recovered from COVID-19. The CDR3 runs from the conserved cysteine through the conserved F or W. D genes are given only for firm matches. Part of the rows lack a size; the others show once, few, many or a class for expanded clones.

clone_size	v_call	j_call	d_call	cdr3_nt	cdr3_aa
-	TRBV19	TRBJ1-1	-	TGTGCCAGTAGCAGCGGCTGGCGGACTGAAGCTTTCTTT	CASSSGWRTEAFF
few	TRBV5-1	TRBJ2-2	-	TGCGCCAGCAGCTTGGGACAGGTAGACACCGGGGAGCTGTTTTTT	CASSLGQVDTGELFF
-	TRBV5-1	TRBJ2-2	-	TGCGCCAGCAGCGGGTGGGCTGGGTACACCGGGGAGCTGTTTTTT	CASSGWAGYTGELFF
-	TRBV5-1	TRBJ2-2	TRBD2	TGCGCCAGCAGCTGGACTAGCGGGAGGCGCACCGGGGAGCTGTTTTTT	CASSWTSGRRTGELFF
-	TRBV9	TRBJ1-3	TRBD1	TGTGCCAGCAGCGTGTACGGGACAGGGTCCCTTGTGGGCTCTGGAAACACCATATATTTT	CASSVYGTGSLVGSGNTIYF
-	TRBV28	TRBJ2-1	TRBD1	TGTGCCAGCACCGGGGACAGGGGTTACAATGAGCAGTTCTTC	CASTGDRGYNEQFF
-	TRBV6-2/TRBV6-3	TRBJ2-3	TRBD2	TGTGCCAGCAGTCATAGCGGGAGAGGCCCAGATACGCAGTATTTT	CASSHSGRGPDTQYF
-	TRBV19	TRBJ1-1	-	TGTGCCAGTACGCGGGGTTCTCTCACTGAAGCTTTCTTT	CASTRGSLTEAFF
-	TRBV9	TRBJ2-1	TRBD2	TGTGCCAGCAGCTCCTCCGGGACTAGCGGGATTAGATACAATGAGCAGTTCTTC	CASSSSGTSGIRYNEQFF
once	TRBV14	TRBJ2-1	TRBD2	TGTGCCAGCAGCCTGGCTAGCGGGCCCTACAATGAGCAGTTCTTC	CASSLASGPYNEQFF
-	TRBV11-2	TRBJ1-3	TRBD1	TGTGCCAGCAGCTGGACGACAGGGATCGGAAACACCATATATTTT	CASSWTTGIGNTIYF
-	TRBV3-1/TRBV3-2	TRBJ1-5	TRBD1	TGTGCCAGCAGCCCCGGACAGGGAGGAAATCAGCCCCAGCATTTT	CASSPGQGGNQPQHF
-	TRBV12-3/TRBV12-4	TRBJ2-2	TRBD1	TGTGCCAGCAGGCGACAGGGGACCGGGGAGCTGTTTTTT	CASRRQGTGELFF
-	TRBV6-5	TRBJ1-1	-	TGTGCCATCGGATCGCTGGGGGCAAAGAACACTGAAGCTTTCTTT	CAIGSLGAKNTEAFF
-	TRBV5-1	TRBJ2-3	TRBD2	TGCGCCAGCAGCTCCGGGGCTAGCGGGGGCCGCACAGATACGCAGTATTTT	CASSSGASGGRTDTQYF
-	TRBV5-1	TRBJ2-1	TRBD1	TGCGCCAGCAGCTTTTTGGGACAGGGGGCGAATGAGCAGTTCTTC	CASSFLGQGANEQFF
-	TRBV5-1	TRBJ1-6	TRBD1	TGCGCCAGCAGCGGAGGGACAGGTGCAGCTTCACCCCTCCACTTT	CASSGGTGAASPLHF
-	TRBV21-1	TRBJ2-3	-	TGTGCCAGCAGCCCCCGCCAGGGTATGGGGGGGCCCACAGATACGCAGTATTTT	CASSPRQGMGGPTDTQYF
-	TRBV27	TRBJ1-2	-	TGTGCCAGCAGTAAGCACAGGGATCTCCGAAATGGCTACACCTTC	CASSKHRDLRNGYTF
-	TRBV12-3/TRBV12-4	TRBJ2-7	TRBD2	TGTGCCAGCAGGCGGGGGTCCAGCTACGAGCAGTACTTC	CASRRGSSYEQYF
-	TRBV27	TRBJ1-1	TRBD1	TGTGCCAGCAGTTTATTTATAGGGGGCGGTGGGACTGAAGCTTTCTTT	CASSLFIGGGGTEAFF
-	TRBV28	TRBJ2-5	TRBD2	TGTGCCAGCAGTTTCGGCGGGGGGGCAACCCAGTACTTC	CASSFGGGATQYF